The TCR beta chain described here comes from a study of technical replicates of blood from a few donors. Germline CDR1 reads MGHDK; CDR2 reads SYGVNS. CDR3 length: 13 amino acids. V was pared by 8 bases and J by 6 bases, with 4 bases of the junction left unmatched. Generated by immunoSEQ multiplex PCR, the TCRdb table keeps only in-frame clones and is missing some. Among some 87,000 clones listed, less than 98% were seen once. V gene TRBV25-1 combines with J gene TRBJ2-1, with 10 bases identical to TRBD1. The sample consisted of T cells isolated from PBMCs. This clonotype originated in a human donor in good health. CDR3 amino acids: CASGGQGVNEQFF. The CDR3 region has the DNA TGTGCCAGCGGTGGACAGGGGGTCAATGAGCAGTTCTTC.